This T cell receptor beta chain stems from a study of blood T cell repertoires in COVID-19. The CDR3 consists of 15 residues. From germline, CDR1 is SGHVS and CDR2 FQNEAQ. The trim removed 5 bases at V and 5 bases at J, leaving 11 bases unmatched. The protocol was immunoSEQ multiplex PCR, while the TCRdb copy is restricted to in-frame clones and leaves out a portion. The sample carries about 210,000 clones, around 80% recorded once. The genes are TRBV7-8 and TRBJ2-7; 8 bases match TRBD1. This sequence originates from a man in his fifties with active or convalescent COVID-19. The sequenced material came from peripheral blood. CDR3 protein: CASSASPTGVHEQYV. CDR3 in DNA: TGTGCCAGCAGCGCGTCGCCGACAGGGGTCCACGAGCAGTACGTC.